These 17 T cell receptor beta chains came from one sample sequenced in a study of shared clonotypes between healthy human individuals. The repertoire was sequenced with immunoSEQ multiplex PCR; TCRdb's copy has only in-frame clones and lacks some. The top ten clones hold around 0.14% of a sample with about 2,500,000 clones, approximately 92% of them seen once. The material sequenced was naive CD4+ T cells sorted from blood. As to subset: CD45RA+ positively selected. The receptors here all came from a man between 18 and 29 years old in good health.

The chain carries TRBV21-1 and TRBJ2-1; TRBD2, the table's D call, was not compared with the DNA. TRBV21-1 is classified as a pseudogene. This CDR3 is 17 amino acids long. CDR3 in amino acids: CASSSPGILAGINEQFF. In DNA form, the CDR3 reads TGTGCCAGCAGCTCCCCAGGCATACTAGCGGGAATCAATGAGCAGTTCTTC.

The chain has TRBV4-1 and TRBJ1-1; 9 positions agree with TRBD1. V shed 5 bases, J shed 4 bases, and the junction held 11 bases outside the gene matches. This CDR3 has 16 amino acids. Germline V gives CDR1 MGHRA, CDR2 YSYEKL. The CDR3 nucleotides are TGCGCCAGCAGCGATCCGGGCGGGACAGGGTTCACTGAAGCTTTCTTT. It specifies CASSDPGGTGFTEAFF.

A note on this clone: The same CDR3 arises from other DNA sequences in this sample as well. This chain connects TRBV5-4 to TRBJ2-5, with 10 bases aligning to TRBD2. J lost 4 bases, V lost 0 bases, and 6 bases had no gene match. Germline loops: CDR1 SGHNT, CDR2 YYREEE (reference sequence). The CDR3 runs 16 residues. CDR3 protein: CASSLGRAGGLETQYF. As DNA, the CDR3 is TGTGCCAGCAGCTTGGGTCGAGCGGGAGGGCTAGAGACCCAGTACTTC.

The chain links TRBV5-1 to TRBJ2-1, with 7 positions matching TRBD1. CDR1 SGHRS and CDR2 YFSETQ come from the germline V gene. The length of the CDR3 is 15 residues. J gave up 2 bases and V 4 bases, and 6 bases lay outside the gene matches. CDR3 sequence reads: CASSDTGVPYNEQFF. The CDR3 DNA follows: TGCGCCAGCAGCGACACAGGGGTTCCCTACAATGAGCAGTTCTTC.

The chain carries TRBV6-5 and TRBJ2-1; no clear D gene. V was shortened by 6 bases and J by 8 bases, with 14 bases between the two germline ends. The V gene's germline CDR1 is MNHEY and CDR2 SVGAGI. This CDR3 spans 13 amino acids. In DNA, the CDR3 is TGTGCCAGCAGCCAAGGCCTCTTGGATGAGCAGTTCTTC. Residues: CASSQGLLDEQFF.

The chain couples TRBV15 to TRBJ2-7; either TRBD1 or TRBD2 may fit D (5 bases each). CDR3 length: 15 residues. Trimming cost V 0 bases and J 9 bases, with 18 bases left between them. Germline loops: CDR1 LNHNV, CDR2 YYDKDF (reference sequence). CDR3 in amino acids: CATSRDRGVVVVQYF. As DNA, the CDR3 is TGTGCCACCAGCAGAGATAGGGGAGTAGTGGTGGTGCAGTACTTC.

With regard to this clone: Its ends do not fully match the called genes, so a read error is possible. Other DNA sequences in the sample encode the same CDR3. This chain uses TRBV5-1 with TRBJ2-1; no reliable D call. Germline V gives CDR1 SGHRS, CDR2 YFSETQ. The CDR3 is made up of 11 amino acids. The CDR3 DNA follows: TGCGCCAGCAGCTCCAACAATGAGCAGTTCTTC. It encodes CASSSNNEQFF.

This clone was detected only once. The CDR3 region is CAWRRLAGNQETQYF. DNA for the CDR3: TGTGCCTGGAGGAGACTAGCGGGTAACCAAGAGACCCAGTACTTC. The chain uses TRBV30 and TRBJ2-5, with 10 positions matching TRBD2. Germline-derived CDR1 and CDR2 are GTSNPN and SVGIG (reference sequence). There are 15 residues in the CDR3. J was trimmed by 0 bases and V by 3 bases; bases with no gene match: 4.

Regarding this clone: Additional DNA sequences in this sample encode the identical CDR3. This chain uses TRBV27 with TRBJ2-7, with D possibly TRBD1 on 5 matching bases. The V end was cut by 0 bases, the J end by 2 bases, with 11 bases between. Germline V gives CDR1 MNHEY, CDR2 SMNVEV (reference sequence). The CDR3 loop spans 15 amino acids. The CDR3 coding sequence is TGTGCCAGCAGTTTATCCCCCACAGGCACCTACGAGCAGTACTTC. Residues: CASSLSPTGTYEQYF.

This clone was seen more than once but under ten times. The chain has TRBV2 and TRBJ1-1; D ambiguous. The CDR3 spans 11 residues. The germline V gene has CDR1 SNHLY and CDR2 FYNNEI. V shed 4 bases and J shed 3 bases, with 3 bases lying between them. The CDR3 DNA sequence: TGTGCCAGCAGTGTGGACACTGAAGCTTTCTTT. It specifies CASSVDTEAFF.

DNA of the CDR3: TGTGCCTGGAAGGACTATGGCTCCGGGGAGCTGTTTTTT. This translates into CAWKDYGSGELFF. The chain is built from TRBV30 and TRBJ2-2, with D perhaps matching TRBD2 (6 bases). The CDR3 contains 13 residues. The germline gives CDR1 GTSNPN, CDR2 SVGIG (reference sequence). The ends were cut back, 4 bases at V and 6 bases at J, with 12 bases in the middle.

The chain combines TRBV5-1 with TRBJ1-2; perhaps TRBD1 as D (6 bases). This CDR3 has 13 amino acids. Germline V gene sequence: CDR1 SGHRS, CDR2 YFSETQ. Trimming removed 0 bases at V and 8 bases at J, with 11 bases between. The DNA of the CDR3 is TGCGCCAGCAGCTTGGATGGGGGCCGGGGCTACACCTTC. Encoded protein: CASSLDGGRGYTF.

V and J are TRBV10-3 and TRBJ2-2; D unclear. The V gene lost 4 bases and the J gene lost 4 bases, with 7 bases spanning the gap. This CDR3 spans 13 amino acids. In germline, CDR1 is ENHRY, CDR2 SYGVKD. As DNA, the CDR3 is TGTGCCATCAGTGTGCAGGTCACCGGGGAGCTGTTTTTT. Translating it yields CAISVQVTGELFF.

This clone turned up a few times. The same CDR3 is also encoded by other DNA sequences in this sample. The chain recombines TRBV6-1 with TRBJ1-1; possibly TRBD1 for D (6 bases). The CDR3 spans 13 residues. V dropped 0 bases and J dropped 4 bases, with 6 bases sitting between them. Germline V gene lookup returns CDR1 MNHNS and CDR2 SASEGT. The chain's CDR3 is CASSEAGGTEAFF. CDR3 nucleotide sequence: TGTGCCAGCAGTGAAGCAGGGGGCACTGAAGCTTTCTTT.

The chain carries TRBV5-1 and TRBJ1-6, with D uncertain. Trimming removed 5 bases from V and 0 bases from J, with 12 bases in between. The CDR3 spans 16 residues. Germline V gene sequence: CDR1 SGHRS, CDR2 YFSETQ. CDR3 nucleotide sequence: TGCGCCAGCAGGATAGCCGGGAGCTCCTATAATTCACCCCTCCACTTT. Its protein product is CASRIAGSSYNSPLHF.

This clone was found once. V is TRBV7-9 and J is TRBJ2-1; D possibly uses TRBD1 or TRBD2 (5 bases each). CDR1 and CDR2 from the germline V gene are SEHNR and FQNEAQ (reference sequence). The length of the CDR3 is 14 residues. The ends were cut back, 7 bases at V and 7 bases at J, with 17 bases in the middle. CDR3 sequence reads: CASTHRDPLNEQFF. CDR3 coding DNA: TGTGCCAGCACCCACCGGGACCCTCTAAATGAGCAGTTCTTC.

The CDR3 is CAISEFEGASGETQYF. In DNA form, the CDR3 reads TGTGCCATCAGTGAGTTTGAGGGGGCGTCGGGGGAGACCCAGTACTTC. The chain is built from TRBV10-3 and TRBJ2-5, with 7 bases identical to TRBD1. The germline CDR1 and CDR2 sequences are ENHRY and SYGVKD. The length of the CDR3 is 16 residues. V trimming: 1 base; J trimming: 5 bases; junction bases outside the gene matches: 10.